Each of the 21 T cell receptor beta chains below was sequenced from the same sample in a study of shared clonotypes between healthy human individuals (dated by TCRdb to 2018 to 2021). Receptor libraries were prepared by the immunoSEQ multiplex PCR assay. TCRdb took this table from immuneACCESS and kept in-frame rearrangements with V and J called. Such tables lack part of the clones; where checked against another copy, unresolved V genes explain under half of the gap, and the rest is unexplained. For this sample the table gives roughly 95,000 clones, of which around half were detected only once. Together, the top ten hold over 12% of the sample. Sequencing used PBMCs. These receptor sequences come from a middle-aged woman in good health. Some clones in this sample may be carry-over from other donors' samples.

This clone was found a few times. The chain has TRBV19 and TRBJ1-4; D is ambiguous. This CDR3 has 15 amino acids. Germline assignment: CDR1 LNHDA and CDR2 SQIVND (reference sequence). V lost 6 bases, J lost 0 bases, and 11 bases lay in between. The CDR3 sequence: CASRTAGATNEKLFF. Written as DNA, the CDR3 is TGTGCCAGTAGGACCGCCGGGGCAACTAATGAAAAACTGTTTTTT. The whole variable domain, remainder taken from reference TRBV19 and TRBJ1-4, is DGGITQSPKYLFRKEGQNVTLSCEQNLNHDAMYWYRQDPGQGLRLIYYSQIVNDFQKGDIAEGYSVSREKKESFPLTVTSAQKNPTAFYLCASRTAGATNEKLFFGSGTQLSVL.

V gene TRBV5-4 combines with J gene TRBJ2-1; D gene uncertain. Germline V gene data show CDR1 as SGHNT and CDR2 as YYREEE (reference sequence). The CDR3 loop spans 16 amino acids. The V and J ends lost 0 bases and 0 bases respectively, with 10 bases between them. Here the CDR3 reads CASSLGGLSSYNEQFF. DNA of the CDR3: TGTGCCAGCAGCTTGGGCGGCTTGAGCTCCTACAATGAGCAGTTCTTC. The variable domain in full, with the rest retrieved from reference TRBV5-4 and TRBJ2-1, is ETGVTQSPTHLIKTRGQQVTLRCSSQSGHNTVSWYQQALGQGPQFIFQYYREEENGRGNFPPRFSGLQFPNYSSELNVNALELDDSALYLCASSLGGLSSYNEQFFGPGTRLTVL.

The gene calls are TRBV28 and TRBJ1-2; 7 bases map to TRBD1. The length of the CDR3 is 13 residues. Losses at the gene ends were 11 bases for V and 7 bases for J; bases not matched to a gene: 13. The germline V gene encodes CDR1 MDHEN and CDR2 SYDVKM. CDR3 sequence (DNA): TGTGCCGTCCAGTTACAGGGGAGGGGTGGCTACACCTTC. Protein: CAVQLQGRGGYTF.

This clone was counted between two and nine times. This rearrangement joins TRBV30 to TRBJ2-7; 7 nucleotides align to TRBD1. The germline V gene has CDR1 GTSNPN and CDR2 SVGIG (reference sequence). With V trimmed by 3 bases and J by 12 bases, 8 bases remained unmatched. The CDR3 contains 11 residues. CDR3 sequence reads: CAWSPMDRMYF. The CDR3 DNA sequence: TGTGCCTGGAGCCCGATGGACAGGATGTACTTC. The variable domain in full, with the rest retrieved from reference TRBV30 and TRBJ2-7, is SQTIHQWPATLVQPVGSPLSLECTVEGTSNPNLYWYRQAAGRGLQLLFYSVGIGQISSEVPQNLSASRPQDRQFILSSKKLLLSDSGFYLCAWSPMDRMYFGPGTRLTVT.

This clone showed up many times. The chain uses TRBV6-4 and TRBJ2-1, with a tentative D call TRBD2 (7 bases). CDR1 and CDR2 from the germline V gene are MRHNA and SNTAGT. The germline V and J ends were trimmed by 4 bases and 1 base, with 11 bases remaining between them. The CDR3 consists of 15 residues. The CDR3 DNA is TGTGCCAGCAGTGTTGAGGGGGGGTCCTACAATGAGCAGTTCTTC. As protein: CASSVEGGSYNEQFF.

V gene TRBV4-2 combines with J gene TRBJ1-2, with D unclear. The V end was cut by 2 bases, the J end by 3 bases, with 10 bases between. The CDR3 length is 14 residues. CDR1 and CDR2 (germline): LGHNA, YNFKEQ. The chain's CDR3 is CASSQPPEHYGYTF. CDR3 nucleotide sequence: TGTGCCAGCAGCCAACCCCCGGAGCACTATGGCTACACCTTC.

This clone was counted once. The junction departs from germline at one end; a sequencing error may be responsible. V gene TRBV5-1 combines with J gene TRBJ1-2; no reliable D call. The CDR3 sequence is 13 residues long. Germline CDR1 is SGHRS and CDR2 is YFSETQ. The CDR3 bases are TGCGCCAGCAGTTTGGACCTCTTCTATGGCTACACCTTC. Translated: CASSLDLFYGYTF.

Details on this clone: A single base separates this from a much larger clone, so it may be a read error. The CDR3 is CASSPPSLWEETQYF. The CDR3 DNA sequence: TGTGCCAGCAGCCCTCCGAGTCTTTGGGAAGAGACCCAGTACTTC. This sequence joins TRBV7-9 and TRBJ2-5; D call uncertain. This CDR3 spans 15 amino acids. The germline V gene encodes CDR1 SEHNR and CDR2 FQNEAQ (reference sequence). The ends were cut back, 5 bases at V and 3 bases at J, with 16 bases in the middle.

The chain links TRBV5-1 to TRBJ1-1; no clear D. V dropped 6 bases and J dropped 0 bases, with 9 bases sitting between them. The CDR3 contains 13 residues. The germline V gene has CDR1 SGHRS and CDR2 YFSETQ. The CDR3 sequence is CASTWVMNTEAFF. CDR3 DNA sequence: TGCGCCAGCACCTGGGTGATGAACACTGAAGCTTTCTTT. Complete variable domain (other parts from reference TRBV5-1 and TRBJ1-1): KAGVTQTPRYLIKTRGQQVTLSCSPISGHRSVSWYQQTPGQGLQFLFEYFSETQRNKGNFPGRFSGRQFSNSRSEMNVSTLELGDSALYLCASTWVMNTEAFFGQGTRLTVV.

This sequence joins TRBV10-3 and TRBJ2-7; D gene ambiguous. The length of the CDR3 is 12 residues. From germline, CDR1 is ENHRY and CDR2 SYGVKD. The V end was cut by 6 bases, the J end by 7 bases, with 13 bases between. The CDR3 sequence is CAIRDPREEQYF. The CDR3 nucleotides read TGTGCCATCAGGGACCCACGTGAGGAGCAGTACTTC.

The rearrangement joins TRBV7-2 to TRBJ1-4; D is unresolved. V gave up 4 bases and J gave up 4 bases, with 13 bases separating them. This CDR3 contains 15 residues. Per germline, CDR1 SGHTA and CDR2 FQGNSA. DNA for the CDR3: TGTGCCAGCAGCTCCGGCCTGAAAAGTAATGAAAAACTGTTTTTT. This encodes CASSSGLKSNEKLFF.

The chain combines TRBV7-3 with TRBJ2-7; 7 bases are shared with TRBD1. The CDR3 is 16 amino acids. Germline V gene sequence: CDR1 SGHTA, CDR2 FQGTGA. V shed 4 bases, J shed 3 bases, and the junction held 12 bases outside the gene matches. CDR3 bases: TGTGCCAGCAGCTCCCCCCGTGCGACAGGGAGCTACGAGCAGTACTTC. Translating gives CASSSPRATGSYEQYF. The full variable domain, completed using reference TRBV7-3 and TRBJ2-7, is GAGVSQTPSNKVTEKGKYVELRCDPISGHTALYWYRQSLGQGPEFLIYFQGTGAADDSGLPNDRFFAVRPEGSVSTLKIQRTERGDSAVYLCASSSPRATGSYEQYFGPGTRLTVT.

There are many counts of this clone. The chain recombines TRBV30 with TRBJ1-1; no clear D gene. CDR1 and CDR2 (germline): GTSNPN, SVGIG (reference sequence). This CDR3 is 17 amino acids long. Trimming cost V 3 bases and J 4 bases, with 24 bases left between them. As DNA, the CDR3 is TGTGCCTGGAGCGCCAGTCTTACCTCAACCTTGGGCACTGAAGCTTTCTTT. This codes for CAWSASLTSTLGTEAFF.

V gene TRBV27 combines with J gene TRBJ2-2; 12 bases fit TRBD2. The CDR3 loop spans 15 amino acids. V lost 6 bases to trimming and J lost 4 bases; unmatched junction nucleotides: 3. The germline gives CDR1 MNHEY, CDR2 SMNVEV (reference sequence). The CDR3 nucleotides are TGTGCCAGCAGGGGACTAGCGGGCTCCACCGGGGAGCTGTTTTTT. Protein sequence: CASRGLAGSTGELFF.

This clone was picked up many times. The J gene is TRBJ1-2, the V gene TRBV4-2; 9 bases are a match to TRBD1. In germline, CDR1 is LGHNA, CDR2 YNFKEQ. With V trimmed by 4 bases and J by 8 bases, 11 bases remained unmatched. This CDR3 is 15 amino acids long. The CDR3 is CASSPPGQGQKGYTF. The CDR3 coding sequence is TGTGCCAGCAGCCCGCCGGGACAGGGACAAAAGGGCTACACCTTC.

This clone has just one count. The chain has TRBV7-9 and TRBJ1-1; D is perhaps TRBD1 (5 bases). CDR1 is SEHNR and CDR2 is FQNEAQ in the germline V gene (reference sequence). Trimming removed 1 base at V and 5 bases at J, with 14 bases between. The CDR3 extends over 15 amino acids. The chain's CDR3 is CASSLDGGVRTEAFF. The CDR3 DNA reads TGTGCCAGCAGCTTAGATGGGGGTGTGAGGACTGAAGCTTTCTTT.

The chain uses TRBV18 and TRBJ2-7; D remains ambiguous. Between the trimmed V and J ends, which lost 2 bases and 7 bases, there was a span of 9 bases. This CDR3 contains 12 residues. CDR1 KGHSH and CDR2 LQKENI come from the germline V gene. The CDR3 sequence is CASSPVIWEQYF. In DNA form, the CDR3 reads TGTGCCAGCTCACCAGTGATCTGGGAGCAGTACTTC.

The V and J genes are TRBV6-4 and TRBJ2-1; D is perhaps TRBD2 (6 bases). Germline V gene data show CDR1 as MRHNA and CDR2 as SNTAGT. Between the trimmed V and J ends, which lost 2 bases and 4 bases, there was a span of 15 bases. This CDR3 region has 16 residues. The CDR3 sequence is CASSDQTGGSYNEQFF. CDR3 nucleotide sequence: TGTGCCAGCAGTGACCAGACTGGGGGGAGTTACAATGAGCAGTTCTTC.

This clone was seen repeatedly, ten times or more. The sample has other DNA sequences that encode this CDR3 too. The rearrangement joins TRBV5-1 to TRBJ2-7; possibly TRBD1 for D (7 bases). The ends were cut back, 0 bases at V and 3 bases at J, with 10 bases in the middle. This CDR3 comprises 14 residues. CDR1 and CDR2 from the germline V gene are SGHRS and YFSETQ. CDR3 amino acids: CASSLAGDSYEQYF. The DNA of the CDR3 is TGCGCCAGCAGCTTGGCGGGGGACAGCTACGAGCAGTACTTC.

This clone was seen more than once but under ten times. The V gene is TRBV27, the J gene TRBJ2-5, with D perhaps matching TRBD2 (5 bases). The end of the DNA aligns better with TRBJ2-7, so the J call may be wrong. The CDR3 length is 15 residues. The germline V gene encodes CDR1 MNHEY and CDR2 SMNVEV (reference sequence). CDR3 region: CASSKVGVVSYEQYF. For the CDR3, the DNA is TGTGCCAGCAGTAAGGTGGGAGTAGTGTCCTACGAGCAGTACTTC.

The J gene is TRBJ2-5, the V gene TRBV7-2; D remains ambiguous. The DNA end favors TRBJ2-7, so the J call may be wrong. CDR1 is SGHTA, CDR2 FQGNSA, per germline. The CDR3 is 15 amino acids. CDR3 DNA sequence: TGTGCCAGCAGCACCAGGTCTTACGACTCCTACGAGCAGTACTTC. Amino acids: CASSTRSYDSYEQYF.